Presented here are 7 T cell receptor beta chains from one specimen sequenced in a study of neoadjuvant nivolumab and ipilimumab in lung cancer. Libraries were prepared by immunoSEQ multiplex PCR; TCRdb keeps only in-frame clonotypes and omits some of them. Among approximately 6,800 clones listed, approximately 88% were seen once. Source: tumor tissue, taken after neoadjuvant nivolumab, alone or with ipilimumab, at or shortly before surgery. The receptors derive from an adult with non-small cell lung cancer.

The rearrangement links TRBV10-2 to TRBJ1-2, with D uncertain. The V end was cut by 2 bases, the J end by 4 bases, with 14 bases between. Germline V gene sequence: CDR1 WSHSY, CDR2 SAAADI. The CDR3 covers 15 residues. In DNA, the CDR3 is TGCGCCAGCAGTGAGAGAAGGGCCGGGATCTATGGCTACACCTTC. Its translation is CASSERRAGIYGYTF.

A single count supports this clone. CDR3 residues: CASSLADVINEQFF. The CDR3 DNA sequence: TGCGCCAGCAGCTTGGCCGACGTTATCAATGAGCAGTTCTTC. V gene TRBV5-1 combines with J gene TRBJ2-1, with D unclear. This CDR3 comprises 14 residues. Trimming removed 0 bases from V and 6 bases from J, with 10 bases in between. CDR1 and CDR2 (germline): SGHRS, YFSETQ.

The rearrangement joins TRBV11-2 to TRBJ1-1; D remains unclear. The CDR3 runs to 14 residues. CDR1 is SGHAT, CDR2 FQNNGV, per germline. Trimming removed 0 bases from V and 2 bases from J, with 7 bases in between. The CDR3 region is CASSLDTINTEAFF. The CDR3 nucleotides are TGTGCCAGCAGCTTAGACACCATCAACACTGAAGCTTTCTTT.

The chain carries TRBV4-3 and TRBJ2-7; TRBD1 matches at 8 bases. The CDR3 consists of 15 residues. Germline CDR1 reads LGHNA; CDR2 reads YSLEER. J lost 5 bases, V lost 0 bases, and 6 bases had no gene match. The CDR3 is CASSQENRGWDEQYF. The CDR3 DNA reads as TGCGCCAGCAGCCAAGAAAACAGGGGGTGGGACGAGCAGTACTTC.

The chain recombines TRBV15 with TRBJ1-1, with D hard to call. Trimming pared 0 bases from V and 6 bases from J, leaving 11 bases between. CDR1 LNHNV and CDR2 YYDKDF come from the germline V gene (reference sequence). This CDR3 comprises 14 residues. CDR3 loop: CATSRDNFAAEAFF. CDR3 nucleotides: TGTGCCACCAGCAGAGATAATTTCGCCGCTGAAGCTTTCTTT.

The chain joins TRBV19 to TRBJ2-3; TRBD2 is a possible D gene (5 bases). Trimming removed 1 base from V and 2 bases from J, with 7 bases in between. CDR3 size: 14 residues. CDR1 and CDR2 from the germline V gene are LNHDA and SQIVND (reference sequence). The CDR3 region has the DNA TGTGCCAGTAGTATAGCCGGGGACACAGATACGCAGTATTTT. This sequence encodes CASSIAGDTDTQYF.

This clone was seen once. The chain couples TRBV5-5 to TRBJ1-1; D is undetermined. Trimming shortened V by 4 bases and J by 6 bases, and 7 bases separated the two germline ends. Germline CDR1 reads SGHKS; CDR2 reads YYEKEE (reference sequence). CDR3 length: 11 residues. CDR3 in DNA: TGTGCCAGCAGCCCGGGCCCTGAAGCTTTCTTT. As protein: CASSPGPEAFF. The whole variable domain, remainder taken from reference TRBV5-5 and TRBJ1-1, is DAGVTQSPTHLIKTRGQQVTLRCSPISGHKSVSWYQQVLGQGPQFIFQYYEKEERGRGNFPDRFSARQFPNYSSELNVNALLLGDSALYLCASSPGPEAFFGQGTRLTVV.